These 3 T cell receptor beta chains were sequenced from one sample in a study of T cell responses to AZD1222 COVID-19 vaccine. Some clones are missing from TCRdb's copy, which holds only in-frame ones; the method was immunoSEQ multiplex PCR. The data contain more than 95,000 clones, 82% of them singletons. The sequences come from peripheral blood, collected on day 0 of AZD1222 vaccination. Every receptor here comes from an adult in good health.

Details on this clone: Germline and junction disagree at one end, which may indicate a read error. The CDR3 DNA reads as TGTGCCAGCAGTTACGGCAAATATGAAGAACTGTTTTTT. This translates into CASSYGKYEELFF. The chain employs TRBV6-6 and TRBJ1-4, with unresolved D. This CDR3 comprises 13 residues. Looked up from germline, CDR1 is MNHNY and CDR2 is SVGAGI (reference sequence).

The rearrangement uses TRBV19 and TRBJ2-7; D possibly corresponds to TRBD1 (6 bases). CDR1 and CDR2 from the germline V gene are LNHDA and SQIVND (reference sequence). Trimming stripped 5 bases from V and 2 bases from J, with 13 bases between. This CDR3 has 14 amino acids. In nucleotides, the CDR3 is TGTGCCAGTAGTCCGGGGACACTCACCTACGAGCAGTACTTC. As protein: CASSPGTLTYEQYF.

This chain's CDR3 is CASSLGRRQETQYF. The CDR3 region has the DNA TGTGCCAGCAGCTTGGGACGGCGACAAGAGACCCAGTACTTC. This chain connects TRBV5-4 to TRBJ2-5; no definite D call. The CDR3 is made up of 14 amino acids. V was clipped by 0 bases and J by 2 bases, with 8 bases between them. Germline values: CDR1 SGHNT, CDR2 YYREEE (reference sequence).